This TCR beta chain was sequenced during a study of blood T cell repertoires in COVID-19. Study as a whole: Samples came from the United States, Italy and Spain, spanning acute and convalescent COVID-19. Sources were T cells, B-cell-depleted T cells, or PBMCs; the material itself was cDNA or gDNA.

Germline CDR1 reads LGHDT; CDR2 reads YNNKEL (reference sequence). Trimming removed 2 bases from V and 4 bases from J, with 12 bases in between. This CDR3 contains 15 residues. Authors' data handling: It was from reference gene primer amplification that nucleated cell counts were estimated. The table came from immunoSEQ multiplex PCR; TCRdb's copy has only in-frame clones and leaves some out. V and J calls and clone size are those listed in that table; D and trimming were worked out from the DNA. The sample lists around 200,000 clones, roughly 85% seen once, with approximately 9.9% in the top ten. Material: peripheral blood. The chain recombines TRBV3-1 (or the pseudogene TRBV3-2) with TRBJ2-1; tentatively, D is TRBD2 (6 bases). The clonotype comes from a human donor with active or convalescent COVID-19. The donor label of this sample is uncertain. CDR3 residues: CASSQRRDLYNEQFF. CDR3 DNA sequence: TGTGCCAGCAGCCAAAGGCGGGACTTATACAATGAGCAGTTCTTC.